The TCR beta chain under discussion was sequenced for a study of CD8 T cells in ankylosing spondylitis. This clonotype was counted many times. The antigen remains unidentified. Study results and caveats: Enrichment of disease-linked clones was reportedly significant in matched ankylosing spondylitis synovial fluid. Certain motif variants had earlier been reported in reactive arthritis synovial fluid and blood. Within peripheral blood, clones linked to disease were CD8+ and relatively rare.

Libraries of TCR beta came from quantitative 5'-RACE with molecular barcodes. TCRdb called the 5' RACE reads again in MiXCR, with one record for every CDR3 protein. The sample has 150,000 to 250,000 distinct CDR3 sequences, 13% seen once. V lost 3 bases, J lost 4 bases, and 15 bases lay in between. The CDR3 has 15 amino acids. Germline V gene data show CDR1 as SGHDN and CDR2 as FVKESK. The receptor's source is a male donor with ankylosing spondylitis or in good health (not recorded which). This rearrangement joins TRBV14 to TRBJ1-1, with D maybe TRBD1 (6 bases). Sequenced: blood, either unsorted or a sorted T cell fraction (not recorded which). CDR3 protein: CASSQKQGRGTEAFF. The CDR3 DNA reads TGTGCCAGCAGCCAGAAACAGGGCCGGGGCACTGAAGCTTTCTTT.